Sequencing of this TCR beta chain was carried out in a study of CD39 and CD103 CD8 tumor-infiltrating T cells (dated by TCRdb to the late 2010s). As for the study more broadly: Repertoire comparisons were shown for an HPV-positive HNSCC, an HPV-negative HNSCC, an ovarian cancer and a melanoma patient. Deep sequencing of TCRbeta CDR3 was used to compare the repertoires of CD8 TIL subsets, defined by CD103 and CD39, with those of peripheral memory CD8 T cells.

At the time of sample collection the patients were not on therapy, although prior treatments varied from chemotherapy, radiotherapy, surgery and immunotherapy to no treatment. After thawing, cells were enriched for T lymphocytes using a negative-selection kit, and EpCAM beads were added for tumor-infiltrating lymphocytes. CD8 TIL subsets were FACS-sorted as CD3+CD4-CD8+CD45RA- cells split by CD39 and CD103 expression into DN, SP and DP. Tumor specimens were cut into small pieces, digested for 1 h with hyaluronidase, collagenase and DNase, then filtered, enriched over Ficoll and cryopreserved. On a FACSAria II, each population was sorted to 97% to 99% purity, and the resulting cell pellets were frozen for TCR sequencing with no culture step. For CDR1 and CDR2, the germline V gene lists SGHVS and FQNEAQ. Spanning cysteine to phenylalanine, the CDR3 consists of 14 amino acids. The sequence is cut down to CDR3 DNA, 42 bases in frame from base 1. V is clipped by 5 bases and J by 5 bases, and the sequence between their germline boundaries is 13 bases long.

Remarks on this clone: No antigen is known for it. No qualities accompany the bases; no much larger clone lies one base away.

For each subset, between roughly 9,000 and 100,000 sorted cells were used for genomic DNA extraction with the DNeasy Blood and Tissue Kit. The TCRbeta V-J or V-D-J regions were sequenced and mapped through the immunoSEQ service, and coverage above 10x per sample was achieved. On the study's bioinformatics: Only productive rearrangements exported from the immunoSEQ Analyzer platform were analyzed, with clonality assessed on the 500 most abundant clones. To quantify how much repertoires overlapped between populations, both the Morisita-Horn similarity index and the Jaccard index were used. In roughly 6 cancer patients, Morisita-Horn similarity was measured between the TCR repertoires of CD8 T-cell subsets. TCRdb limited this immuneACCESS table to in-frame rearrangements with V and J called. A share of clones is missing; checked studies link under half to unresolved V genes, and the rest is unexplained. V and J calls and clone size follow that table, whereas D and trimming were derived from the DNA. The sample contains 1,500 to 2,000 clones, approximately 73% of them found a single time. Of the sample, about two fifths is held by the ten largest clones.

Points the paper makes about the study in general: Compared with DN and SP CD8 TILs and with blood memory CD8 T cells, DP CD8 TILs appeared more oligoclonal, with the top 30 clonotypes covering roughly 55-90%. Clonotypes from DP TILs were seldom detected in blood or uninvolved lymph node, while clonotypes from DN TILs overlapped to a large extent with peripheral memory CD8 repertoires.

This receptor was taken from a human donor with head and neck squamous cell carcinoma. Sequenced: CD39- CD103- CD8+ T cells sorted from the tumor. This specimen's cell subset or site label, interpreted: CD103-CD39- double-negative CD45RA- CD8 T cells. The chain uses TRBV7-8 and TRBJ2-1, with the D gene too uncertain to name. The nucleotide sequence is TGTGCCAGCAGCGCCAATCTTGTTAACAATGAGCAGTTCTTC. Its coded protein is CASSANLVNNEQFF.